This T cell receptor (beta chain) was obtained from a study of T cell responses to AZD1222 COVID-19 vaccine. The protocol was immunoSEQ multiplex PCR, while the TCRdb copy is restricted to in-frame clones and leaves out a portion. The sample lists 130,000 or so clones; more than 85% were seen once. Study-level findings and limits: Spike was spanned by vaccine-associated CD4 TCRs, which were dominant at 160-218 and 743-854. Clonal diversity was possibly underestimated, and the donors were mostly white British, with more females. Just a handful of AZD1222 recipients tested seropositive at baseline. Repertoires were obtained solely post-peak T cell response.

In regard to this clone: Its antigen is unidentified.

Trimming removed 5 bases from V and 4 bases from J, with 21 bases in between. The CDR3 consists of 16 residues. Germline-derived CDR1 and CDR2 are SGHTA and FQGNSA. The sequencing used peripheral blood, collected on day 0 of MenACWY control vaccination. The TCR was taken from an adult in good health. The chain has TRBV7-2 and TRBJ2-7, with a possible D match to TRBD2 (6 bases). For the CDR3, the DNA is TGTGCCAGCAGCAACGGAGGGGCTCAGTATCTGTACGAGCAGTACTTC. Residues: CASSNGGAQYLYEQYF.